This entry lists 12 T cell receptor beta chains sequenced from one sample in a study of glioma-infiltrating T cells after dendritic cell vaccination. Sequencing used immunoSEQ multiplex PCR; TCRdb keeps in-frame clones, though not all of them. The data show tens of thousands of clones, approximately 90% seen once. The sequencing here drew on blood, taken before dendritic cell vaccination. The receptors derive from a human donor with glioblastoma.

In DNA, the CDR3 is TGTGCCAGCAGTTACTCCTCTAGCGGGGAGCTGTTTTTT. It specifies CASSYSSSGELFF. The gene calls are TRBV6-5 and TRBJ2-2; D is uncertain. CDR1 is MNHEY, CDR2 SVGAGI, per germline. The CDR3 contains 13 residues. The V and J ends lost 0 bases and 7 bases respectively, with 6 bases between them.

The chain employs TRBV27 and TRBJ2-5, with D possibly matching TRBD1 (5 bases). V dropped 5 bases and J dropped 7 bases, with 14 bases sitting between them. This CDR3 contains 13 residues. Germline assignment: CDR1 MNHEY and CDR2 SMNVEV (reference sequence). The CDR3 DNA reads as TGTGCCAGCAGTGGTCAGGGTAGGGCGACCCAGTACTTC. It translates to CASSGQGRATQYF.

This clone has more than one count but fewer than ten. The chain combines TRBV6-1 with TRBJ2-2, with 11 bases that match TRBD2. Germline trimming cut 4 bases from V and 7 bases from J; bases unmatched to any gene: 2. The CDR3 covers 14 residues. The germline V gene has CDR1 MNHNS and CDR2 SASEGT. The CDR3: CASSVLAGVGELFF. The CDR3, as DNA: TGTGCCAGCAGTGTACTAGCGGGAGTCGGGGAGCTGTTTTTT.

The gene calls are TRBV30 and TRBJ1-1; unclear D gene. V shed 5 bases and J shed 2 bases, with 6 bases lying between them. The CDR3 is 11 residues long. Germline lookup yields CDR1 GTSNPN and CDR2 SVGIG (reference sequence). CDR3 in DNA: TGTGCCTGGGGAGGAAACACTGAAGCTTTCTTT. Protein sequence: CAWGGNTEAFF. Using reference TRBV30 and TRBJ1-1 for the parts outside the CDR3, the full variable domain is SQTIHQWPATLVQPVGSPLSLECTVEGTSNPNLYWYRQAAGRGLQLLFYSVGIGQISSEVPQNLSASRPQDRQFILSSKKLLLSDSGFYLCAWGGNTEAFFGQGTRLTVV.

The chain combines TRBV5-1 with TRBJ1-1, with D maybe TRBD1 (6 bases). V was cut by 0 bases and J by 1 base, with 19 bases left in between. The CDR3 is 18 amino acids. Germline V lookup: CDR1 SGHRS, CDR2 YFSETQ. The CDR3 protein is CASSLEKGRAGENTEAFF. The CDR3 nucleotides are TGCGCCAGCAGCTTGGAGAAGGGGCGGGCAGGGGAGAACACTGAAGCTTTCTTT.

This chain links TRBV19 with TRBJ2-3, with a tentative D call TRBD1 (6 bases). The ends were cut back, 10 bases at V and 0 bases at J, with 14 bases in the middle. The CDR3 length is 14 residues. Germline loops: CDR1 LNHDA, CDR2 SQIVND (reference sequence). CDR3 protein: CATAGTPSTDTQYF. Written as DNA, the CDR3 is TGTGCCACCGCCGGGACACCCAGCACAGATACGCAGTATTTT.

J is TRBJ1-2 and V is TRBV15, with 8 bases lining up with TRBD1. The CDR3 has 15 residues. V trimming: 1 base; J trimming: 8 bases; junction bases outside the gene matches: 9. The germline V gene has CDR1 LNHNV and CDR2 YYDKDF (reference sequence). The CDR3 reads CATSRVFSTGEGYTF. The DNA of the CDR3 is TGTGCCACCAGCAGAGTCTTTTCGACAGGGGAGGGCTACACCTTC.

The V call is TRBV5-6, the J call TRBJ2-5; D is possibly TRBD1 (6 bases). The CDR3 runs 16 residues. Trimming removed 0 bases from V and 2 bases from J, with 14 bases in between. Per the germline V gene, CDR1 is SGHDT and CDR2 is YYEEEE. CDR3 sequence: CASSLVVGTLQETQYF. DNA of the CDR3: TGTGCCAGCAGCTTGGTGGTGGGGACATTGCAAGAGACCCAGTACTTC.

CDR3 region: CASSIPGGKETQYF. CDR3 in DNA: TGTGCCAGTAGTATACCGGGGGGCAAAGAGACCCAGTACTTC. This sequence joins TRBV19 and TRBJ2-5, with D maybe TRBD2 (7 bases). The V end was cut by 2 bases, the J end by 3 bases, with 10 bases between. CDR3 length: 14 amino acids. Germline CDR1 is LNHDA and CDR2 is SQIVND (reference sequence). Drawing the rest from reference TRBV19 and TRBJ2-5, the complete variable domain is DGGITQSPKYLFRKEGQNVTLSCEQNLNHDAMYWYRQDPGQGLRLIYYSQIVNDFQKGDIAEGYSVSREKKESFPLTVTSAQKNPTAFYLCASSIPGGKETQYFGPGTRLLVL.

This rearrangement joins TRBV10-3 to TRBJ1-4; D is perhaps TRBD1 (5 bases). The CDR3 is 14 residues long. V was cut by 6 bases and J by 8 bases, with 16 bases left in between. Germline assignment: CDR1 ENHRY and CDR2 SYGVKD. The CDR3 is CAISGTADREKLFF. CDR3 coding DNA: TGTGCCATCAGCGGGACTGCGGATAGGGAAAAACTGTTTTTT.

This clone was recorded once. The genes are TRBV5-1 and TRBJ2-5, with TRBD2 matching 11 bases. Germline-derived CDR1 and CDR2 are SGHRS and YFSETQ. V trimming: 0 bases; J trimming: 1 base; junction bases outside the gene matches: 5. CDR3 length equals 17 residues. CDR3 region: CASSLAVAGGVQETQYF. Written as DNA, the CDR3 is TGCGCCAGCAGCTTGGCTGTAGCGGGAGGGGTCCAAGAGACCCAGTACTTC. Using reference TRBV5-1 and TRBJ2-5 for the parts outside the CDR3, the full variable domain is KAGVTQTPRYLIKTRGQQVTLSCSPISGHRSVSWYQQTPGQGLQFLFEYFSETQRNKGNFPGRFSGRQFSNSRSEMNVSTLELGDSALYLCASSLAVAGGVQETQYFGPGTRLLVL.

This chain joins TRBV6-5 and TRBJ2-7, with 11 positions matching TRBD1. This CDR3 is 16 amino acids long. With 1 base clipped from V and 0 bases from J, the junction kept 2 bases outside the gene matches. Germline assignment: CDR1 MNHEY and CDR2 SVGAGI. The CDR3 sequence is CASSYLGQGASYEQYF. Here the CDR3 DNA reads TGTGCCAGCAGTTACTTAGGACAGGGGGCCTCCTACGAGCAGTACTTC.